One and the same sample provided the 30 T cell receptor beta chains below, sequenced in a study of regulatory T cells in long-lasting Graves disease. The time point is: newly diagnosed GD, antithyroid drugs for less than 3 months. There was RNA extracted from PBMCs, and the TCR library was made from it. The TCR beta library used iRepertoire HTBI primers with Arm-PCR amplification of CDR3. TCRdb processed the multiplex PCR reads anew with MiXCR; each CDR3 protein has one entry. The sample has roughly 500,000 distinct CDR3 sequences; 12% to 15% are singletons. The data were also submitted as part of a second study, on T cells in Graves' hyperthyroidism and ophthalmopathy.

The sample here was peripheral blood mononuclear cells (PBMCs), taken at new diagnosis, from a patient treated with antithyroid drugs. The receptors originated from a woman in her forties or fifties with Graves disease.

The V call is TRBV20-1, the J call TRBJ2-1; possible D gene TRBD2, 7 bases. V was shortened by 0 bases and J by 6 bases, with 12 bases between the two germline ends. The CDR3 contains 14 residues. Germline loops: CDR1 DFQATT, CDR2 SNEGSKA (reference sequence). The DNA of the CDR3 is TGCAGTGCTAGAGAGGGGGGGGCGGGCAATGAGCAGTTCTTC. Translated, it gives CSAREGGAGNEQFF.

This clonotype was seen many times. The chain couples TRBV28 to TRBJ2-1; 8 nucleotides match TRBD1. The germline CDR1 and CDR2 sequences are MDHEN and SYDVKM. After removal of 5 bases from V and 0 bases from J, the junction contained 9 bases not matched to a gene. The CDR3 covers 17 residues. The CDR3 loop is CASSGQGAWSSYNEQFF. DNA of the CDR3: TGTGCCAGCAGTGGTCAGGGGGCCTGGAGCTCCTACAATGAGCAGTTCTTC.

The chain couples TRBV9 to TRBJ2-6; D tentatively reads TRBD1 or TRBD2 (5 bases each). The CDR3 covers 17 residues. Germline CDR1 SGDLS, CDR2 YYNGEE. Trimming cost V 4 bases and J 4 bases, with 18 bases left between them. CDR3 sequence: CASSTRVARGGANVLTF. CDR3 nucleotides: TGTGCCAGCAGCACGCGAGTCGCCCGGGGCGGGGCCAACGTCCTGACTTTC.

V is TRBV9 and J is TRBJ2-7; D not certain. The CDR3 has 15 amino acids. V lost 2 bases and J lost 7, with 19 bases in between. Germline loops: CDR1 SGDLS, CDR2 YYNGEE. The DNA of the CDR3 is TGTGCCAGCAGCGTTAATCCGGCGGTATTGGGGGAGCAGTACTTC. The encoded protein is CASSVNPAVLGEQYF.

This clonotype was seen ten or more times. This sequence joins TRBV12-3 or TRBV12-4 and TRBJ2-3; TRBD2 aligns across 8 bases. Germline trimming cut 2 bases from V and 6 bases from J; bases unmatched to any gene: 10. The CDR3 has 16 residues. The CDR3 bases are TGTGCCAGCAGTTTAAGGGTCAGCGGGAGTCCGGATACGCAGTATTTT. Translation gives CASSLRVSGSPDTQYF.

Many counts were recorded for this clonotype. This sequence joins TRBV6-1 and TRBJ1-2; no reliable D call. CDR1 and CDR2 (germline): MNHNS, SASEGT. The CDR3 contains 17 residues. V gave up 7 bases and J gave up 1 base, with 22 bases separating them. Written as DNA, the CDR3 is TGTGCCAGCAACGGCCGAGGGAGGGATCCACTTAACTATGGCTACACCTTC. Translating gives CASNGRGRDPLNYGYTF.

This chain links TRBV18 with TRBJ1-5, with D hard to call. The CDR3 is 16 residues long. Germline V gives CDR1 KGHSH, CDR2 LQKENI. Trimming pared 3 bases from V and 7 bases from J, leaving 19 bases between. CDR3 coding DNA: TGTGCCAGCTCACCGAACGACGGGCTTCTTGGGCAGCCCCAGCATTTT. This codes for CASSPNDGLLGQPQHF.

Ten or more counts support this clonotype. The CDR3 DNA sequence: TGTGCCAGCAACCTCCCGGGCACTGAAGCTTTCTTT. Its translation is CASNLPGTEAFF. The rearrangement links TRBV28 to TRBJ1-1; D ambiguous. The germline V and J ends were trimmed by 7 bases and 4 bases, with 10 bases remaining between them. The germline CDR1 and CDR2 sequences are MDHEN and SYDVKM. CDR3 length: 12 residues.

This sequence joins TRBV3-1 and TRBJ2-6; 7 nucleotides align to TRBD2. The trim removed 4 bases at V and 5 bases at J, leaving 8 bases unmatched. CDR1 is LGHDT and CDR2 is YNNKEL in the germline V gene (reference sequence). This CDR3 has 16 amino acids. In DNA, the CDR3 is TGTGCCAGCAGCCGTTCGGGGGGAGGCTGGGCCAACGTCCTGACTTTC. It codes for CASSRSGGGWANVLTF. Full variable domain (rest looked up from reference TRBV3-1 and TRBJ2-6): DTAVSQTPKYLVTQMGNDKSIKCEQNLGHDTMYWYKQDSKKFLKIMFSYNNKELIINETVPNRFSPKSPDKAHLNLHINSLELGDSAVYFCASSRSGGGWANVLTFGAGSRLTVL.

This clonotype was seen more than once but under ten times. The chain combines TRBV5-1 with TRBJ2-1; D may correspond to TRBD1 or TRBD2 (5 bases each). Looked up from germline, CDR1 is SGHRS and CDR2 is YFSETQ. V lost 0 bases, J lost 0 bases, and 7 bases lay in between. The CDR3 has 15 residues. CDR3 nucleotides: TGCGCCAGCAGCTTGGGAGGGGTCTCCTACAATGAGCAGTTCTTC. It codes for CASSLGGVSYNEQFF. The entire variable domain, with the rest obtained from reference TRBV5-1 and TRBJ2-1, is as follows: KAGVTQTPRYLIKTRGQQVTLSCSPISGHRSVSWYQQTPGQGLQFLFEYFSETQRNKGNFPGRFSGRQFSNSRSEMNVSTLELGDSALYLCASSLGGVSYNEQFFGPGTRLTVL.

This clonotype appeared many times. This chain connects TRBV6-1 to TRBJ2-3; 10 nucleotides match TRBD2. Germline lookup yields CDR1 MNHNS and CDR2 SASEGT. The CDR3 spans 15 residues. The V and J ends lost 6 bases and 2 bases, in that order; junction bases with no gene match: 5. CDR3 DNA: TGTGCCAGCAGCCGCGGACTAGCGGACACAGATACGCAGTATTTT. Its protein is CASSRGLADTDTQYF.

This chain links TRBV12-3 or TRBV12-4 with TRBJ2-2, with TRBD1 matching over 7 bases. This CDR3 is built from 15 residues. After removal of 5 bases from V and 5 bases from J, the junction contained 8 bases not matched to a gene. In DNA, the CDR3 is TGTGCCAGCAGTCCCCGGGACAGTTGGACCGGGGAGCTGTTTTTT. It is translated as CASSPRDSWTGELFF.

This clonotype was counted at least ten times. This sequence joins TRBV7-3 and TRBJ2-3; a possible D gene is TRBD2 (7 bases). This CDR3 has 17 residues. From germline, CDR1 is SGHTA and CDR2 FQGTGA. V was pared by 2 bases and J by 1 base, with 16 bases between. CDR3 sequence (DNA): TGTGCCAGCAGCTTAGGGAGGGGGGAGGACCGCACAGATACGCAGTATTTT. Protein product: CASSLGRGEDRTDTQYF.

This clonotype was counted only a few times. The V call is TRBV20-1, the J call TRBJ1-5, with D possibly being TRBD1 (5 bases). Germline CDR1 DFQATT, CDR2 SNEGSKA (reference sequence). There are 17 residues in the CDR3. Trimming took 6 bases from V and 6 from J, leaving 27 bases between them. The CDR3 bases are TGCAGTGCCCCCGTGAGGTGGGGGGGAAACTCGGCTCAGCCCCAGCATTTT. Translated: CSAPVRWGGNSAQPQHF.

This clonotype was detected ten times or more. The rearrangement links TRBV11-2 to TRBJ2-6; D gene uncertain. The germline gives CDR1 SGHAT, CDR2 FQNNGV. This CDR3 spans 15 amino acids. With 6 bases removed from V and 1 base from J, the gap between germline ends came to 10 bases. Here the CDR3 reads CASRGLLSGANVLTF. CDR3 nucleotide sequence: TGTGCCAGCAGGGGTCTCCTGTCTGGGGCCAACGTCCTGACTTTC.

This clonotype was seen a few times. Given a much more abundant clone one base away, this may be a read error. The V call is TRBV30, the J call TRBJ1-1, with 8 positions matching TRBD1. Germline V gene data show CDR1 as GTSNPN and CDR2 as SVGIG (reference sequence). There are 16 residues in the CDR3. In nucleotides, the CDR3 is TGTGCCTGGAGTGTCCCCACGACAGGGGCGGTCACTGAGGCTTTCTTT. Its translation is CAWSVPTTGAVTEAFF. The whole variable domain, filled in from reference TRBV30 and TRBJ1-1, reads SQTIHQWPATLVQPVGSPLSLECTVEGTSNPNLYWYRQAAGRGLQLLFYSVGIGQISSEVPQNLSASRPQDRQFILSSKKLLLSDSGFYLCAWSVPTTGAVTEAFFGQGTRLTVV.

This clonotype has at least ten counts. V and J are TRBV3-1 and TRBJ2-5; 8 bases match TRBD1. Losses at the gene ends were 0 bases for V and 2 bases for J; bases not matched to a gene: 8. This CDR3 spans 17 amino acids. Germline CDR1 and CDR2: LGHDT and YNNKEL (reference sequence). The CDR3 DNA sequence: TGTGCCAGCAGCCAAGAATGGGGCAGGGGGCGTCAAGAGACCCAGTACTTC. Its translation: CASSQEWGRGRQETQYF.

The chain carries TRBV12-3 or TRBV12-4 and TRBJ2-3; D is ambiguous. The germline V and J ends were trimmed by 11 bases and 0 bases, with 15 bases remaining between them. This CDR3 has 14 amino acids. Here the CDR3 DNA reads TGTGCCTGTCTACAGCGCTCTAGCACAGATACGCAGTATTTT. As protein: CACLQRSSTDTQYF.

This clonotype turned up a few times. This CDR3 reads CASSLAVGEVSDTQYF. CDR3 in DNA: TGCGCCAGCAGCTTGGCAGTTGGTGAGGTTTCAGATACGCAGTATTTT. The J gene is TRBJ2-3, the V gene TRBV5-1; D is uncertain. The V end lost 0 bases, the J end lost 4 bases, and 15 bases lay between the germline ends. CDR3 length: 16 residues. Germline lookup yields CDR1 SGHRS and CDR2 YFSETQ.

In its sample, this clonotype was seen many times. The gene calls are TRBV12-3 or TRBV12-4 and TRBJ1-5; possible D gene TRBD1, 6 bases. The CDR3 sequence is 13 residues long. V dropped 5 bases and J dropped 13 bases, with 18 bases sitting between them. CDR3 DNA: TGTGCCAGCAGTACCCATTCACAGGGATTTCAGCATTTT. Translation gives CASSTHSQGFQHF.

Many counts were recorded for this clonotype. The CDR3 DNA is TGTGCCAGCAGCTTAGTCCCGGCAGGGGGCTACGAGCAGTACTTC. As protein: CASSLVPAGGYEQYF. This rearrangement joins TRBV7-9 to TRBJ2-7; TRBD1 agrees at 7 bases. The CDR3 totals 15 residues. V shed 1 base and J 3 bases; nucleotides not matched to a gene: 6. CDR1 and CDR2 from the germline V gene are SEHNR and FQNEAQ (reference sequence).

The rearrangement uses TRBV6-2 or TRBV6-3 and TRBJ2-2; 8 bases line up with TRBD2. V shed 1 base and J 1 base; nucleotides not matched to a gene: 5. CDR1 is MNHEY, CDR2 SVGEGT, per germline. This CDR3 comprises 17 residues. CDR3 amino acids: CASSYFSGILNTGELFF. CDR3 nucleotide sequence: TGTGCCAGCAGTTACTTTAGCGGGATATTGAACACCGGGGAGCTGTTTTTT.

To note about this clonotype: This may stem from a read error, because a much larger clone lies one nucleotide away. This chain joins TRBV2 and TRBJ1-1, with D perhaps TRBD1 (6 bases). The CDR3 covers 17 residues. Trimming took off 0 bases at V and 3 bases at J, with 17 bases between the two ends. Germline V CDR1 and CDR2: SNHLY, FYNNEI. Here the CDR3 reads CASSEALAGDADTEAFF. The CDR3 DNA reads TGTGCCAGCAGTGAAGCTTTGGCAGGGGACGCCGACACTGAAGCTTTCTTT.

This clonotype occurred many times. The V call is TRBV5-1, the J call TRBJ2-7; D is possibly TRBD1 (6 bases). Trimming cost V 0 bases and J 4 bases, with 8 bases left between them. CDR3 length equals 13 residues. Per germline, CDR1 SGHRS and CDR2 YFSETQ. The chain's CDR3 is CASSLATGYEQYF. CDR3 in DNA: TGCGCCAGCAGCTTGGCGACAGGATACGAGCAGTACTTC.

At least ten counts were recorded for this clonotype. The chain recombines TRBV5-1 with TRBJ1-1; D uncertain. Germline V CDR1 and CDR2: SGHRS, YFSETQ. With 0 bases removed from V and 5 bases from J, the gap between germline ends came to 8 bases. The CDR3 spans 13 residues. The CDR3 coding sequence is TGCGCCAGCAGCTTGGGGGATGCTACTGAAGCTTTCTTT. It is translated as CASSLGDATEAFF.

A few counts support this clonotype. At one of its ends the junction is not consistent with the germline gene, which may arise from a read error. The chain combines TRBV12-3 or TRBV12-4 with TRBJ2-1; tentatively, D is TRBD2 (6 bases). This CDR3 spans 16 amino acids. CDR3 residues: CASSSASGPPYNGQFF. CDR3 sequence (DNA): TGTGCCAGCAGTTCAGCGAGCGGGCCCCCATACAATGGGCAGTTCTTC.

This clonotype appeared a few times. The chain is built from TRBV30 and TRBJ2-7; maybe TRBD2 (5 bases). V lost 4 bases and J lost 4, with 17 bases in between. Looked up from germline, CDR1 is GTSNPN and CDR2 is SVGIG (reference sequence). The CDR3 totals 14 residues. The CDR3 DNA sequence: TGTGCCTGGACAGGAGAGGGAAGGAGTTACGAGCAGTACTTC. Residues: CAWTGEGRSYEQYF.

CDR3 protein: CASSQDHIGATGGNTEAFF. The CDR3 region has the DNA TGTGCCAGCAGCCAAGATCACATCGGCGCGACAGGGGGAAACACTGAAGCTTTCTTT. The chain carries TRBV3-1 and TRBJ1-1; 9 positions agree with TRBD1. J gave up 2 bases and V 0 bases, and 13 bases lay outside the gene matches. Germline values: CDR1 LGHDT, CDR2 YNNKEL (reference sequence). The CDR3 is 19 amino acids.

About this clonotype: It may be a read error: a sequence one base away is much more abundant. The chain is built from TRBV29-1 and TRBJ2-7; D is possibly TRBD1 (6 bases). From germline, CDR1 is SQVTM and CDR2 ANQGSEA. The CDR3 is 14 residues long. The CDR3 DNA follows: TGCAGCGTTGCCCCCCAGGGGCCTCCCTACGAGCGGTACTTC. Its protein product is CSVAPQGPPYERYF.

The CDR3 sequence is CASTLRQGGTGELFF. As DNA, the CDR3 is TGTGCCAGCACCCTACGACAGGGTGGCACCGGGGAGCTGTTTTTT. The chain recombines TRBV27 with TRBJ2-2; 7 nucleotides agree with TRBD1. CDR1 and CDR2 from the germline V gene are MNHEY and SMNVEV (reference sequence). J lost 4 bases, V lost 7 bases, and 9 bases had no gene match. This CDR3 is built from 15 residues.